Here is one TCR beta chain with its context. These data come from a study of tumor-infiltrating lymphocytes in oesophageal squamous cell carcinoma. The length of the CDR3 is 13 residues. Per the germline V gene, CDR1 is ENHRY and CDR2 is SYGVKD. TCRdb reprocessed the PCR reads with MiXCR, giving one entry per CDR3 protein. The table lists around 12,000 distinct CDR3 sequences, under 70% of them singletons. The receptor was derived from a female donor with esophageal squamous cell carcinoma. The sequenced material came from esophageal tumor tissue. The V and J genes are TRBV10-3 and TRBJ2-3, with 8 bases lining up with TRBD1. TRBJ2-7 explains the end of the DNA better; the J call may be wrong. CDR3 region: CAISERTGLEQYF. The CDR3 DNA is TGTGCCATCAGTGAAAGGACAGGGCTCGAGCAGTACTTC.